The 16 T cell receptor beta chains listed next were all sequenced from one sample in a study of T cell responses to AZD1222 COVID-19 vaccine (dated by TCRdb to the early 2020s). The time point label here, explained by the study, means: baseline before first vaccination. Library method: the immunoSEQ multiplex PCR assay. In TCRdb, the immuneACCESS table is reduced to in-frame sequences with V and J assigned. These tables do not hold every clone; where another copy was compared, an unresolved V gene accounts for under half, and the others remain unexplained. This sample gives about 73,000 clones in total; about nine tenths of them show up just once. The biggest ten clones account for around 19% of the sample. This specimen was peripheral blood, taken on day 0 of AZD1222 vaccination. These receptors originate from an adult in good health.

V is TRBV6-5 and J is TRBJ1-2; 7 bases fit TRBD1. Germline V gene lookup returns CDR1 MNHEY and CDR2 SVGAGI. The CDR3 length is 15 residues. The V segment lost 1 base and the J segment 2 bases; nucleotides outside the gene matches: 4. CDR3 sequence: CASSYYAGGNYGYTF. CDR3 coding DNA: TGTGCCAGCAGTTACTACGCAGGGGGAAACTATGGCTACACCTTC.

The V call is TRBV11-2, the J call TRBJ2-7; possible D gene TRBD1, 5 bases. The CDR3 totals 15 residues. Trimming stripped 3 bases from V and 5 bases from J, with 17 bases between. The V gene's germline CDR1 is SGHAT and CDR2 FQNNGV. The CDR3 here is CASSLGHSPYHEQYF. The CDR3 DNA reads as TGTGCCAGCAGCTTGGGGCACAGTCCCTACCACGAGCAGTACTTC.

V usage is TRBV3-1 (or the pseudogene TRBV3-2) and J usage is TRBJ2-7, with D perhaps TRBD1 (6 bases). Germline assignment: CDR1 LGHDT and CDR2 YNNKEL (reference sequence). CDR3 length: 17 residues. V lost 4 bases to trimming and J lost 0 bases, with 19 bases between them. The CDR3, as DNA: TGTGCCAGCAGCCGATCAGGGGTCGGCGGTAGCTCCTACGAGCAGTACTTC. Its translation: CASSRSGVGGSSYEQYF.

The V gene is TRBV5-6, the J gene TRBJ1-1; TRBD1 agrees at 9 bases. Per the germline V gene, CDR1 is SGHDT and CDR2 is YYEEEE. Unmatched junction bases numbered 11, after V lost 4 bases and J lost 4 bases. There are 16 residues in the CDR3. CDR3 nucleotide sequence: TGTGCCAGCAGCCAGACGGGACAGGGCAGGCTCACTGAAGCTTTCTTT. Amino acids: CASSQTGQGRLTEAFF.

V is TRBV18 and J is TRBJ2-7; 8 bases are a match to TRBD1. The CDR3 covers 15 residues. Germline values: CDR1 KGHSH, CDR2 LQKENI. The junction had 2 bases not matched to a gene; V was cut back by 0 bases and J by 1 base. The DNA for the CDR3 is TGTGCCAGCTCACCACCAGGGACAGGATCCTACGAGCAGTACTTC. Encoded protein: CASSPPGTGSYEQYF.

The chain couples TRBV2 to TRBJ1-2; D is ambiguous. Trimming took off 3 bases at V and 7 bases at J, with 6 bases between the two ends. This CDR3 region has 11 residues. The germline gives CDR1 SNHLY, CDR2 FYNNEI. CDR3 DNA: TGTGCCAGCAGTGACGGGTCTGGCTACACCTTC. It encodes CASSDGSGYTF. The complete variable domain, with remaining parts taken from reference TRBV2 and TRBJ1-2, reads EPEVTQTPSHQVTQMGQEVILRCVPISNHLYFYWYRQILGQKVEFLVSFYNNEISEKSEIFDDQFSVERPDGSNFTLKIRSTKLEDSAMYFCASSDGSGYTFGSGTRLTVV.

The chain combines TRBV6-5 with TRBJ2-5, with 7 bases aligning to TRBD2. This CDR3 comprises 15 residues. Trimming removed 6 bases from V and 2 bases from J; junction bases left unmatched: 9. CDR1 and CDR2 (germline): MNHEY, SVGAGI. As DNA, the CDR3 is TGTGCCAGCAGGCTCGAAGGACTAGGACAAGAGACCCAGTACTTC. Residues: CASRLEGLGQETQYF.

The chain uses TRBV20-1 and TRBJ1-2, with D perhaps matching TRBD1 (5 bases). CDR3 size: 16 residues. With 3 bases removed from V and 1 base from J, the gap between germline ends came to 18 bases. The germline gives CDR1 DFQATT, CDR2 SNEGSKA (reference sequence). In DNA form, the CDR3 reads TGCAGTGCTAGTCCCCCCCAACAGGAAATTAACTATGGCTACACCTTC. Amino acids: CSASPPQQEINYGYTF.

V gene TRBV10-3 combines with J gene TRBJ2-1; 8 bases fit TRBD1. Trimming took 2 bases from V and 3 from J; bases not matched to a gene: 3. The CDR3 contains 15 residues. Germline V gene data show CDR1 as ENHRY and CDR2 as SYGVKD. CDR3 in amino acids: CAISEQDRVYNEQFF. The DNA for the CDR3 is TGTGCCATCAGTGAGCAGGACAGGGTCTACAATGAGCAGTTCTTC.

The rearrangement links TRBV4-2 to TRBJ2-3; 8 nucleotides line up with TRBD2. The ends lost 2 bases at V and 5 bases at J; junction bases unmatched: 9. This CDR3 is built from 16 residues. Germline V CDR1 and CDR2: LGHNA, YNFKEQ. CDR3 sequence: CASSQKVRSGGDTQYF. CDR3 coding DNA: TGTGCCAGCAGCCAAAAGGTACGGAGCGGGGGAGATACGCAGTATTTT.

In this sample, this clone turned up once. The chain links TRBV11-2 to TRBJ2-2; the match to TRBD2 covers 7 bases. The junction had 15 bases not matched to a gene; V was cut back by 10 bases and J by 1 base. This CDR3 comprises 17 residues. Germline values: CDR1 SGHAT, CDR2 FQNNGV. This chain's CDR3 is CATRGGSWEKNTGELFF. CDR3 in DNA: TGTGCCACGAGGGGCGGGAGTTGGGAAAAGAACACCGGGGAGCTGTTTTTT.

The chain combines TRBV1 with TRBJ1-2. TRBV1 is an annotated pseudogene. CDR3 length: 18 residues. The CDR3 bases are TGCACCAGCAGCCATCTACCGGGACCGCTCCCCCCCCACTATGGCTACACCTTC. Translation gives CTSSHLPGPLPPHYGYTF.

V usage is TRBV2 and J usage is TRBJ1-5, with a tentative D call TRBD1 (6 bases). The CDR3 loop spans 14 amino acids. With 7 bases removed from V and 1 base from J, the gap between germline ends came to 11 bases. Germline CDR1 and CDR2: SNHLY and FYNNEI. The CDR3: CASTGTPSNQPQHF. CDR3 nucleotides: TGTGCCAGCACCGGGACACCAAGCAATCAGCCCCAGCATTTT.

This clone was seen ten or more times. The chain combines TRBV2 with TRBJ1-4, with D possibly TRBD1 on 5 matching bases. The germline V and J ends were trimmed by 6 bases and 8 bases, with 16 bases remaining between them. Germline CDR1 is SNHLY and CDR2 is FYNNEI. The CDR3 loop spans 14 amino acids. As DNA, the CDR3 is TGTGCCAGCAGGAGCAGGGTTGGAGAAGAAAAACTGTTTTTT. Translated, it gives CASRSRVGEEKLFF.

The chain joins TRBV19 to TRBJ2-5; 8 bases are shared with TRBD1. The trim removed 3 bases at V and 2 bases at J, leaving 8 bases unmatched. The CDR3 totals 16 residues. Per germline, CDR1 LNHDA and CDR2 SQIVND (reference sequence). The CDR3 region is CASSMGITGGQETQYF. Here the CDR3 DNA reads TGTGCCAGTAGTATGGGGATAACAGGGGGGCAAGAGACCCAGTACTTC.

CDR3 sequence (DNA): TGTGCCATCAGTGAGGATATAAACAATGAAAAACTGTTTTTT. Protein: CAISEDINNEKLFF. The chain links TRBV10-3 to TRBJ1-4; no reliable D call. Germline lookup yields CDR1 ENHRY and CDR2 SYGVKD. Trimming took 2 bases from V and 5 from J, leaving 9 bases between them. The CDR3 length is 14 residues.